These T cell receptor beta chains were read from a single sample in a study of shared clonotypes between healthy human individuals. Method: immunoSEQ multiplex PCR; TCRdb's copy keeps in-frame clones and lacks some. The table records millions of clones, roughly 95% of them present only once. The source material was naive CD8+ T cells sorted from blood. The receptors stem from a man aged 18-30 years in good health. Each CDR3 is given with its conserved first and last residue. The D gene is left open where the match is weak. Where a row states a size, it is once, few, many or the class of an expanded clone; other rows omit it.

d_gene	v_gene	j_gene	abundance	CDR3nt	CDR3aa
-	TRBV6-6	TRBJ1-1	-	TGTGCCAGCAGTTACTCGTCGGGGGACACTGAAGCTTTCTTT	CASSYSSGDTEAFF
TRBD2	TRBV27	TRBJ2-1	-	TGTGCCAGCAGTCCGGGGACTAGCGGCTTCTACAATGAGCAGTTCTTC	CASSPGTSGFYNEQFF
-	TRBV11-3	TRBJ2-5	-	TGTGCCAGCAGCTTAGGTGTGGGCGGACAAGAGACCCAGTACTTC	CASSLGVGGQETQYF
TRBD1	TRBV18	TRBJ1-5	-	TGTGCCAGCTCACTCCGGGACAGGGCGGATCAGCCCCAGCATTTT	CASSLRDRADQPQHF
-	TRBV7-9	TRBJ1-1	-	TGTGCCAGCAGCTACGTAGGGGGGACTGAAGCTTTCTTT	CASSYVGGTEAFF
TRBD2	TRBV4-3	TRBJ2-1	once	TGCGCCAGCAGCGTCAGTAGCGGGGACAATGAGCAGTTCTTC	CASSVSSGDNEQFF
TRBD1	TRBV27	TRBJ2-1	-	TGTGCCAGCAGTTTCGTACAGGGGTGGAATGAGCAGTTCTTC	CASSFVQGWNEQFF
TRBD2	TRBV19	TRBJ2-1	-	TGTGCCAGTAGCCCATGGACTAGCGGGTACGATGAGCAGTTCTTC	CASSPWTSGYDEQFF
-	TRBV6-1	TRBJ2-7	-	TGTGCCAGCAGTGAAGCCCCCAGGGACGAGCAGTACTTC	CASSEAPRDEQYF
-	TRBV5-1	TRBJ2-7	once	TGCGCCAGCAGTGACACCCCCGTTTACGAGCAGTACTTC	CASSDTPVYEQYF
-	TRBV5-4	TRBJ1-3	-	TGTGCCAGCAGCTTGGCCAAGGAGAGCTCTGGAAACACCATATATTTT	CASSLAKESSGNTIYF
-	TRBV4-1	TRBJ2-7	-	TGCGCCAGCAGCCAAGAGGGTGGCTATCCCTACGAGCAGTACTTC	CASSQEGGYPYEQYF
TRBD1	TRBV11-2	TRBJ2-5	-	TGTGCCAGCAGCTTTACAGGGGGCATGGAGACCCAGTACTTC	CASSFTGGMETQYF
-	TRBV5-1	TRBJ1-2	-	TGCGCCAGCAGCTTCGGGGAGGAAGCTAACTATGGCTACACCTTC	CASSFGEEANYGYTF
-	TRBV7-2	TRBJ2-2	once	TGTGCCAGCAGCTTAGACGGAAACACCGGGGAGCTGTTTTTT	CASSLDGNTGELFF